This T cell receptor (beta chain) is from a study of long-term antiretroviral therapy in people with HIV. General study points: The range of CDR3 lengths in HIV repertoires proved narrower than that found in controls. Collection spanned 2004 to 2017; ART regimens may be less effective than current ones.

Remarks on this clone: What it recognizes is unknown.

Amounts of roughly 0.85-10 million cryopreserved PBMC were held in the samples before DNA extraction. The run of the v3.0 immunoSEQ assay was at survey level. Method: immunoSEQ multiplex PCR; TCRdb's copy keeps in-frame clones and lacks some. The table lists under 20,000 clones, 91% of them singletons. There are 14 residues in the CDR3. The ends were cut back, 0 bases at V and 0 bases at J, with 7 bases in the middle. In germline, CDR1 is SGHNT, CDR2 YYREEE (reference sequence). Sequences were derived from unsorted PBMCs, sampled 3 years after starting antiretroviral therapy. V is TRBV5-4 and J is TRBJ2-7; D ambiguous. This receptor was identified in a man aged 45-65 years with HIV. In DNA, the CDR3 is TGTGCCAGCAGCTTGGGGGCCCTCTCCTACGAGCAGTACTTC. Its protein product is CASSLGALSYEQYF.